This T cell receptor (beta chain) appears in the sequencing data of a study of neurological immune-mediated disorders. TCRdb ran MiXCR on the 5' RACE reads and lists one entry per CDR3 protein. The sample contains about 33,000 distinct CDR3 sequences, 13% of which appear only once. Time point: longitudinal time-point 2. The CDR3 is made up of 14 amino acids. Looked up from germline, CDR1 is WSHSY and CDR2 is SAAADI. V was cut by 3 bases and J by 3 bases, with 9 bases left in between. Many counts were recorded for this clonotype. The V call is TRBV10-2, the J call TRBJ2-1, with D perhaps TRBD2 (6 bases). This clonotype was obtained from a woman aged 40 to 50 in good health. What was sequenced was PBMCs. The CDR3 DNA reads TGCGCCAGCAGTGAATGGCGGGGCTACAATGAGCAGTTCTTC. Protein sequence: CASSEWRGYNEQFF.